Described below is a single T cell receptor beta chain sequence and its context. TCRB immunosequencing input was roughly 500 nanograms of biopsy DNA per sample. The repertoire was sequenced with immunoSEQ multiplex PCR; TCRdb's copy has only in-frame clones and lacks some. Found here are 5,000 or so clones, 87% of them singletons; the top ten hold 5.4%. This entry belongs to a study of T cell repertoires in ileal Crohn's disease. The germline V gene has CDR1 SGHNT and CDR2 YYREEE (reference sequence). CDR3 size: 14 residues. V lost 0 bases, J lost 5 bases, and 11 bases lay in between. Sample: ileal tissue. This clonotype was sampled from an adult with Crohn's disease. The rearrangement joins TRBV5-4 to TRBJ1-2, with D uncertain. Written as DNA, the CDR3 is TGTGCCAGCAGCTTGGTGGAGGGAAGTTATGGCTACACCTTC. It specifies CASSLVEGSYGYTF.